A single sample is the source of the 23 T cell receptor beta chains below, sequenced in a study of tumor-infiltrating lymphocytes in oesophageal squamous cell carcinoma (dated by TCRdb to about 2016). Preparation of the library involved PCR. The reads were generated on an Illumina HiSeq 2000. TCRdb took the public reads, trimmed them with fastp at Q25, ran MiXCR for clone calling and kept in-frame beta chains. Every CDR3 protein is listed once, alongside the most common genes and DNA of its rows. A total of about 19,000 distinct CDR3 sequences appear in this sample, less than 45% of them only once. The ten top clones hold about 39% of the sample. Material for sequencing was esophageal tumor tissue. Every receptor here comes from a male donor with esophageal squamous cell carcinoma.

The V call is TRBV5-1, the J call TRBJ2-4; 7 nucleotides align to TRBD1. CDR1 is SGHRS and CDR2 is YFSETQ in the germline V gene. CDR3 size: 16 residues. The junction had 9 bases not matched to a gene; V was cut back by 5 bases and J by 1 base. CDR3 residues: CASRSTGSGAKNIQYF. The DNA for the CDR3 is TGCGCCAGCAGATCGACAGGGTCTGGGGCCAAAAACATTCAGTACTTC.

Many counts were recorded for this clonotype. The rearrangement joins TRBV24-1 to TRBJ1-1; D is possibly TRBD1 or TRBD2 (6 bases each). The J call is doubtful: the DNA matches TRBJ2-7 better. CDR1 KGHDR and CDR2 SFDVKD come from the germline V gene. This CDR3 is 14 amino acids long. This CDR3 is CATSDGGLSTEQYF. The CDR3 DNA sequence: TGTGCCACCAGTGATGGGGGGCTATCTACCGAGCAGTACTTC.

This clonotype occurred many times. The gene calls are TRBV12-3 or TRBV12-4 and TRBJ1-2, with D possibly matching TRBD1 (5 bases). The CDR3 loop spans 15 amino acids. V was cut by 3 bases and J by 3 bases, with 14 bases left in between. The CDR3 nucleotides read TGTGCCAGCAGTTTGAAGGGACGGGGCGACTATGGCTACACCTTC. Translated, it gives CASSLKGRGDYGYTF.

Within the sample, this clonotype is medium-sized. V and J are TRBV7-8 and TRBJ2-2; no firm D call. CDR3 length: 16 amino acids. In germline, CDR1 is SGHVS, CDR2 FQNEAQ. The V end lost 1 base, the J end lost 0 bases, and 9 bases lay between the germline ends. DNA of the CDR3: TGTGCCAGCAGCTTAGTCAGACCCGCGAACACCGGGGAGCTGTTTTTT. This encodes CASSLVRPANTGELFF.

The table lists this clonotype with many counts. The V and J genes are TRBV6-1 and TRBJ2-2; 10 bases agree with TRBD1. The CDR3 spans 14 residues. Germline assignment: CDR1 MNHNS and CDR2 SASEGT. V lost 9 bases to trimming and J lost 6 bases; unmatched junction nucleotides: 7. The CDR3 DNA follows: TGTGCCAGTTGGGGACAGGGGAAAGCCGGGGAGCTGTTTTTT. This translates into CASWGQGKAGELFF.

This chain connects TRBV11-1 to TRBJ2-5; D perhaps matches TRBD2 (6 bases). Trimming removed 4 bases at V and 3 bases at J, with 15 bases between. This CDR3 comprises 15 residues. Germline CDR1 SGHAT, CDR2 FQDESV (reference sequence). In nucleotides, the CDR3 is TGTGCCAGCAGCTCCGGAGCGGGTGGGGAAGAGACCCAGTACTTC. Protein product: CASSSGAGGEETQYF.

The chain recombines TRBV19 with TRBJ1-3; 9 nucleotides agree with TRBD1. Germline V CDR1 and CDR2: LNHDA, SQIVND (reference sequence). The CDR3 runs 14 residues. This CDR3 is CGSGQGSSGNTIYF. CDR3 coding DNA: TGTGGTTCGGGACAGGGAAGCTCTGGAAACACCATATATTTT.

The V call is TRBV7-6, the J call TRBJ2-3; maybe TRBD1 (6 bases). The germline V gene has CDR1 SGHVS and CDR2 FNYEAQ. The CDR3 length is 17 residues. Trimming took off 5 bases at V and 3 bases at J, with 21 bases between the two ends. CDR3 in DNA: TGTGCCAGCAGCCCTGACAGGATCCCTTCCAAAACAGATACGCAGTATTTT. Residues: CASSPDRIPSKTDTQYF.

The chain couples TRBV24-1 to TRBJ2-1; no firm D call. The CDR3 spans 13 residues. Per the germline V gene, CDR1 is KGHDR and CDR2 is SFDVKD. The ends were cut back, 4 bases at V and 3 bases at J, with 6 bases in the middle. The CDR3 DNA is TGTGCCACCAGTGACCCAATCTACAATGAGCAGTTCTTC. Its protein is CATSDPIYNEQFF.

The chain employs TRBV7-2 and TRBJ1-5; D gene uncertain. From germline, CDR1 is SGHTA and CDR2 FQGNSA. The CDR3 has 15 amino acids. The V end was cut by 1 base, the J end by 5 bases, with 12 bases between. CDR3 residues: CASSLVAGEDQPQHF. As DNA, the CDR3 is TGTGCCAGCAGCTTAGTGGCAGGAGAGGATCAGCCCCAGCATTTT.

This clonotype has more than one count but fewer than ten. The chain employs TRBV7-6 and TRBJ2-6, with a weak D call TRBD2 (6 bases). V lost 5 bases, J lost 2 bases, and 10 bases lay in between. The CDR3 is 15 amino acids. Germline V CDR1 and CDR2: SGHVS, FNYEAQ. For the CDR3, the DNA is TGTGCCAGCAGCCCCTGGGGGGCTGGGGCCAACGTCCTGACTTTC. Residues: CASSPWGAGANVLTF.

This clonotype was seen a handful of times. This sequence may be a read error, since a much larger clone differs from it by one base. The chain couples TRBV11-2 to TRBJ2-7, with D possibly matching TRBD1 (6 bases). With the DNA end fitting TRBJ2-1 better, the J assignment may be wrong. This CDR3 spans 14 amino acids. Germline assignment: CDR1 SGHAT and CDR2 FQNNGV. The CDR3 nucleotides are TGTGCCAGCAGCTTAGATCAGGCAGGGGACGAGCAGTTCTTC. Residues: CASSLDQAGDEQFF.

This clonotype was observed at least ten times. The chain couples TRBV6-1 to TRBJ1-4; no clear D. There are 16 residues in the CDR3. Trimming removed 0 bases at V and 4 bases at J, with 12 bases between. Germline V gives CDR1 MNHNS, CDR2 SASEGT. This CDR3 reads CASSEAQRVINEKLFF. Here the CDR3 DNA reads TGTGCCAGCAGTGAAGCGCAAAGGGTGATTAATGAAAAACTGTTTTTT.

On this clonotype: The CDR3 does not end in the conserved phenylalanine or tryptophan, so this is likely a read error. No DNA is shown, since the ends of the CDR3 on it are uncertain; the CDR3 is the one TCRdb lists. The CDR3 protein is CASRVDYYGYTFGS. The chain is built from TRBV7-6 and TRBJ2-7; TRBD2 is the table's D call and was not checked against the DNA. The CDR3 is 14 amino acids in total, end residues counted. Germline V gene data show CDR1 as SGHVS and CDR2 as FNYEAQ.

This clonotype came up many times. This chain links TRBV6-6 with TRBJ2-7, with 7 bases fitting TRBD2. The V gene end was trimmed by 2 bases and the J gene end by 7 bases; junction bases not matched to a gene: 20. From germline, CDR1 is MNHNY and CDR2 SVGAGI (reference sequence). The CDR3 is 18 residues long. In DNA, the CDR3 is TGTGCCAGCAGTTACCCCAGAGGGGTGAGCGGGGAGGGTTCTGAGCAGTACTTC. Translating it yields CASSYPRGVSGEGSEQYF.

In its sample, this clonotype was seen a few times. This chain uses TRBV9 with TRBJ1-5, with D unresolved. Per germline, CDR1 SGDLS and CDR2 YYNGEE. V dropped 3 bases and J dropped 2 bases, with 6 bases sitting between them. CDR3 size: 13 residues. Here the CDR3 reads CASSGEGNQPQHF. The CDR3 DNA reads as TGTGCCAGCAGCGGGGAGGGCAATCAGCCCCAGCATTTT.

This clonotype was observed at least ten times. J is TRBJ1-1 and V is TRBV5-1, with 7 bases identical to TRBD1. This CDR3 has 13 residues. The ends lost 4 bases at V and 4 bases at J; junction bases unmatched: 4. Germline CDR1 reads SGHRS; CDR2 reads YFSETQ. The CDR3 bases are TGCGCCAGCAGCGTCGACAGGGCCACTGAAGCTTTCTTT. Amino acids: CASSVDRATEAFF.

Notes on this clonotype: Without the conserved terminal phenylalanine or tryptophan, this CDR3 likely stems from a read error. Because the CDR3's place on the DNA is in doubt, the DNA is left out and the CDR3 is given as listed by TCRdb. The chain recombines TRBV6-8 with TRBJ2-1. Germline V gene data show CDR1 as MNHGY and CDR2 as SAAAGT. The CDR3 adds up to 14 amino acids, both ends counted. This CDR3 reads CASSKIGYGYTFGS.

This clonotype was counted at least ten times. The conserved phenylalanine or tryptophan normally closing the CDR3 is absent here, so this likely arose from a read error. The DNA is left out, because the CDR3 cannot be placed on it with certainty; the CDR3 is given as TCRdb lists it. The rearrangement links TRBV7-2 to TRBJ2-6; the D call TRBD1 from the table was never checked on the DNA. CDR1 is SGHTA, CDR2 FQGNSA, per germline. The CDR3 extends over 16 residues, inclusive of both ends. CDR3: CASSRDRGLETQYFGA.

About this clonotype: A read error is likely, as this CDR3 ends without the conserved phenylalanine or tryptophan. The limits of the CDR3 on the DNA are not certain, so only TCRdb's listed CDR3 is given. The V gene is TRBV7-6, the J gene TRBJ2-5; the D call TRBD1 from the table was never checked on the DNA. The germline V gene has CDR1 SGHVS and CDR2 FNYEAQ. The CDR3 has 15 amino acids, counting both end residues. CDR3 residues: CASSLDSKRGYTFGS.

This clonotype was seen a handful of times. A read error may produce the germline difference seen at one junction end. V gene TRBV19 combines with J gene TRBJ2-5; D might be TRBD2 (6 bases). This CDR3 has 14 residues. Germline assignment: CDR1 LNHDA and CDR2 SQIVND (reference sequence). The DNA of the CDR3 is TGTGCCAGTAGTTTCCGGGACTCGATCAAGATGGTGTTCTTC. Its protein product is CASSFRDSIKMVFF. The variable domain in full, completed from reference TRBV19 and TRBJ2-5, reads DGGITQSPKYLFRKEGQNVTLSCEQNLNHDAMYWYRQDPGQGLRLIYYSQIVNDFQKGDIAEGYSVSREKKESFPLTVTSAQKNPTAFYLCASSFRDSIKMVFFGPGTRLLVL.

In this sample, this clonotype turned up many times. The conserved phenylalanine or tryptophan is not found at the CDR3 terminus, so this likely reflects a read error. The DNA is omitted, as the CDR3 cannot be located on it reliably, and the CDR3 follows TCRdb's listing. The CDR3 loop reads CASSLAPLNPYGYTFGS. The V and J genes are TRBV7-9 and TRBJ2-7; the table's D gene call, TRBD1, was not cross checked with the DNA. The germline CDR1 and CDR2 sequences are SEHNR and FQNEAQ (reference sequence). The CDR3 has 17 amino acids, counting both end residues.

In its sample, this clonotype was seen many times. V usage is TRBV12-3 or TRBV12-4 and J usage is TRBJ1-4; tentatively, D is TRBD1 (6 bases). The V end was cut by 6 bases, the J end by 8 bases, with 19 bases between. The CDR3 runs 15 residues. DNA for the CDR3: TGTGCCAGCAGACCTTCACAGGGTTTGGACGAAAAACTGTTTTTT. It specifies CASRPSQGLDEKLFF.